These T cell receptor beta chains were read from a single sample in a study of cytomegalovirus exposure and HLA in healthy donors. The repertoire was sequenced with immunoSEQ multiplex PCR; TCRdb's copy has only in-frame clones and lacks some. This repertoire includes about 49,000 clones. Sequenced sample: PBMCs. The origin of the receptors is a man aged 18 to 35 in good health and CMV-seropositive. CDR3s include the opening cysteine and the closing phenylalanine or tryptophan. D genes are given only for firm matches.

J: TRBJ2-7
V: TRBV27
D: TRBD1
CDR3: CASSFRAGTGAYEQYF
DNA: TGTGCCAGCAGTTTTCGAGCCGGGACAGGGGCCTACGAGCAGTACTTC

J: TRBJ1-1
V: TRBV7-9
D: -
CDR3: CASSSRGTPMNTEAFF
DNA: TGTGCCAGCAGCTCTAGGGGGACACCAATGAACACTGAAGCTTTCTTT

J: TRBJ2-7
V: TRBV4-2
D: TRBD2
CDR3: CASSEQPGPTSGNEQYF
DNA: TGTGCCAGCAGCGAACAACCAGGCCCAACTAGCGGGAACGAGCAGTACTTC

J: TRBJ1-5
V: TRBV6-6
D: TRBD1
CDR3: CASRGQGGNQPQHF
DNA: TGTGCCAGCAGGGGACAGGGTGGAAATCAGCCCCAGCATTTT

J: TRBJ1-1
V: TRBV6-6
D: -
CDR3: CASSEQGITQEAFF
DNA: TGTGCCAGCTCCGAGCAGGGTATCACCCAAGAAGCTTTCTTT

J: TRBJ1-2
V: TRBV28
D: -
CDR3: CASGMVGGYGYTF
DNA: TGTGCCAGTGGTATGGTCGGGGGTTATGGCTACACCTTC

J: TRBJ2-2
V: TRBV6-6
D: TRBD2
CDR3: CASSYILAGSTGELFF
DNA: TGTGCCAGCAGTTACATCCTAGCGGGAAGCACCGGGGAGCTGTTTTTT

J: TRBJ2-1
V: TRBV20-1
D: TRBD2
CDR3: CSVKREYEQFF
DNA: TGCAGTGTGAAGCGGGAGTATGAGCAGTTCTTC

J: TRBJ2-7
V: TRBV5-1
D: TRBD2
CDR3: CASCGPGLVYEQYF
DNA: TGCGCCAGCTGCGGCCCGGGACTAGTCTACGAGCAGTACTTC

J: TRBJ1-2
V: TRBV10-3
D: -
CDR3: CATLTVANYGYTF
DNA: TGTGCCACCCTGACAGTAGCTAACTATGGCTACACCTTC

J: TRBJ1-5
V: TRBV6-6
D: TRBD1
CDR3: CASTLRAGGGNQPQHF
DNA: TGTGCCAGCACCCTAAGGGCAGGGGGCGGGAATCAGCCCCAGCATTTT

J: TRBJ1-1
V: TRBV6-5
D: -
CDR3: CASSENLRGAFF
DNA: TGTGCCAGCAGTGAGAATCTCCGGGGAGCTTTCTTT

J: TRBJ1-4
V: TRBV7-6
D: TRBD1
CDR3: CASSVTGTGGEKLFF
DNA: TGTGCCAGCAGCGTCACCGGGACAGGGGGCGAAAAACTGTTTTTT

J: TRBJ2-5
V: TRBV2
D: TRBD1
CDR3: CASGWDSFQETQYF
DNA: TGTGCCAGCGGGTGGGACAGTTTCCAAGAGACCCAGTACTTC

J: TRBJ1-5
V: TRBV6-6
D: -
CDR3: CASNQGGDQPQHF
DNA: TGTGCCAGCAACCAAGGAGGTGATCAGCCCCAGCATTTT

J: TRBJ2-6
V: TRBV19
D: -
CDR3: CASSIERGGSGGRANVLTF
DNA: TGTGCCAGTAGTATAGAGAGGGGGGGGAGTGGTGGTAGGGCCAACGTCCTGACTTTC

J: TRBJ2-1
V: TRBV7-9
D: -
CDR3: CASSNGVNEQFF
DNA: TGTGCCAGCAGCAACGGTGTTAATGAGCAGTTCTTC

J: TRBJ1-1
V: TRBV29-1
D: -
CDR3: CSVGVARDTEAFF
DNA: TGCAGCGTTGGAGTAGCCAGGGACACTGAAGCTTTCTTT

J: TRBJ2-6
V: TRBV5-1
D: -
CDR3: CASSLGQGGANVLTF
DNA: TGCGCCAGCAGCTTGGGCCAGGGAGGGGCCAACGTCCTGACTTTC

J: TRBJ1-2
V: TRBV19
D: TRBD1
CDR3: CASSIIFGQGRGYTF
DNA: TGTGCCAGTAGTATAATCTTCGGACAGGGAAGAGGCTACACCTTC

J: TRBJ2-7
V: TRBV6-1
D: TRBD1
CDR3: CASSSPGQTNYEQYF
DNA: TGTGCCAGCAGCTCCCCGGGACAGACTAACTATGAGCAGTACTTC

J: TRBJ2-7
V: TRBV7-9
D: TRBD1
CDR3: CASSPDRGYEQYF
DNA: TGTGCCAGCAGCCCGGACAGGGGCTACGAGCAGTACTTC

J: TRBJ1-2
V: TRBV10-2
D: TRBD1
CDR3: CASSESTGAMYGYTF
DNA: TGCGCCAGCAGTGAGTCAACAGGGGCTATGTATGGCTACACCTTC

J: TRBJ1-2
V: TRBV28
D: TRBD1
CDR3: CASSSGQGQYGYTF
DNA: TGTGCCAGCAGTTCAGGACAGGGGCAGTATGGCTACACCTTC

J: TRBJ2-1
V: TRBV20-1
D: -
CDR3: CSARGLYEQFF
DNA: TGCAGTGCTAGAGGGCTCTATGAGCAGTTCTTC

J: TRBJ1-5
V: TRBV6-5
D: -
CDR3: CASSDGNQPQHF
DNA: TGTGCCAGCAGCGACGGGAATCAGCCCCAGCATTTT

J: TRBJ2-3
V: TRBV7-8
D: TRBD2
CDR3: CASSLGPSGSTDTQYF
DNA: TGTGCCAGCAGCTTAGGTCCTAGCGGCAGCACAGATACGCAGTATTTT

J: TRBJ2-5
V: TRBV7-7
D: -
CDR3: CASSQTGLGETQYF
DNA: TGTGCTAGCAGCCAGACAGGTTTAGGCGAGACCCAGTACTTC

J: TRBJ1-3
V: TRBV25-1
D: -
CDR3: CASSPLRVPSGNTIYF
DNA: TGTGCCAGCAGTCCCCTTCGAGTGCCCTCTGGAAACACCATATATTTT

J: TRBJ1-5
V: TRBV4-1
D: -
CDR3: CASSPTRESNQPQHF
DNA: TGCGCCAGCAGCCCAACCAGGGAAAGCAATCAGCCCCAGCATTTT

J: TRBJ2-3
V: TRBV7-3
D: -
CDR3: CASSPGQGVTDTQYF
DNA: TGTGCCAGCAGCCCCGGACAAGGGGTTACAGATACGCAGTATTTT

J: TRBJ2-5
V: TRBV7-9
D: TRBD2
CDR3: CASSSWQAGVETQYF
DNA: TGTGCCAGCAGCTCTTGGCAGGCGGGAGTAGAGACCCAGTACTTC

J: TRBJ2-1
V: TRBV2
D: -
CDR3: CASSAGIGNEQFF
DNA: TGTGCCAGCAGTGCCGGGATCGGGAATGAGCAGTTCTTC